The 5 T cell receptor beta chains reported below all come from one sample, sequenced in a study of breast tumors, draining lymph nodes, adjacent tissues. From the multiplex PCR reads, TCRdb called clonotypes with MiXCR, one entry per CDR3 protein. Of some 150,000 distinct CDR3 sequences in the sample, 20% to 25% were seen once. Axillary draining lymph nodes of breast cancer patients supplied the node samples. Material: axillary lymph node tissue. Receptors originate from a female donor with breast cancer. Some clones in this sample may be carry-over from other donors' samples.

In its sample, this clonotype was seen many times. This chain joins TRBV2 and TRBJ1-2; D gene unclear. The germline V and J ends were trimmed by 10 bases and 2 bases, with 14 bases remaining between them. Germline CDR1 reads SNHLY; CDR2 reads FYNNEI. This CDR3 comprises 13 residues. CDR3 region: CATGRAANYGYTF. The CDR3 DNA is TGTGCCACGGGCCGGGCCGCAAACTATGGCTACACCTTC.

This clonotype was counted between two and nine times. The chain links TRBV4-1 to TRBJ2-1; TRBD2 agrees at 13 bases. The junction had 12 bases not matched to a gene; V was cut back by 4 bases and J by 3 bases. The CDR3 spans 19 residues. The V gene's germline CDR1 is MGHRA and CDR2 YSYEKL. The CDR3 region has the DNA TGCGCCAGCAGCCGAGCCCGGACTAGCGGGAGATCCCTCTACAATGAGCAGTTCTTC. Its translation: CASSRARTSGRSLYNEQFF.

In its sample, this clonotype was seen many times. This rearrangement joins TRBV7-8 to TRBJ1-5, with D possibly TRBD1 on 5 matching bases. Trimming took off 5 bases at V and 3 bases at J, with 14 bases between the two ends. From germline, CDR1 is SGHVS and CDR2 FQNEAQ. This CDR3 spans 15 amino acids. This chain's CDR3 is CASSLEPGPNQPQHF. CDR3 bases: TGTGCCAGCAGCCTAGAACCGGGGCCCAATCAGCCCCAGCATTTT. The entire variable domain, with the rest obtained from reference TRBV7-8 and TRBJ1-5, is as follows: GAGVSQSPRYKVAKRGQDVALRCDPISGHVSLFWYQQALGQGPEFLTYFQNEAQLDKSGLPSDRFFAERPEGSVSTLKIQRTQQEDSAVYLCASSLEPGPNQPQHFGDGTRLSIL.

This chain links TRBV27 with TRBJ2-3; 7 bases are a match to TRBD2. V was pared by 0 bases and J by 2 bases, with 5 bases of the junction left unmatched. Germline loops: CDR1 MNHEY, CDR2 SMNVEV (reference sequence). The CDR3 loop spans 16 amino acids. CDR3 nucleotides: TGTGCCAGCAGTTTATCGGGGGGGGTAGCCACAGATACGCAGTATTTT. It is translated as CASSLSGGVATDTQYF.

J is TRBJ2-3 and V is TRBV6-1; 7 bases are shared with TRBD1. Germline V gene data show CDR1 as MNHNS and CDR2 as SASEGT. Unmatched junction bases numbered 0, after V lost 3 bases and J lost 0 bases. This CDR3 has 14 amino acids. The CDR3 reads CASSDRGSTDTQYF. CDR3 nucleotides: TGTGCCAGCAGTGACAGGGGGAGCACAGATACGCAGTATTTT.